The 12 T cell receptor beta chains below all came from one sample that was sequenced in a study of blood T cell repertoires in COVID-19. Some clones are missing from TCRdb's copy, which holds only in-frame ones; the method was immunoSEQ multiplex PCR. Of roughly 170,000 clones detected, less than 90% appear once; the ten largest clones hold less than 25%. The sequenced sample was peripheral blood. The receptors here all came from a man between 65 and 79 years old with active or convalescent COVID-19.

This clone was counted a few times. The V call is TRBV5-1, the J call TRBJ1-5; 10 bases fit TRBD1. V gave up 0 bases and J gave up 9 bases; unmatched junction bases: 9. Germline assignment: CDR1 SGHRS and CDR2 YFSETQ. This CDR3 region has 16 residues. CDR3 in amino acids: CASSLGPGQGLMPQHF. CDR3 bases: TGCGCCAGCAGCTTGGGTCCGGGACAGGGGCTTATGCCCCAGCATTTT.

This chain connects TRBV7-2 to TRBJ2-1; 7 bases align to TRBD1. The CDR3 runs to 17 residues. Looked up from germline, CDR1 is SGHTA and CDR2 is FQGNSA. Germline trimming cut 2 bases from V and 5 bases from J; bases unmatched to any gene: 12. CDR3 DNA: TGTGCCAGCAGCTTACAGTCCCCGGGACAGAGAAACAATGAGCAGTTCTTC. Its translation is CASSLQSPGQRNNEQFF.

This clone has a single count. CDR3 loop: CASSFTGVGELFF. CDR3 DNA: TGTGCCAGCAGCTTTACAGGGGTCGGGGAGCTGTTTTTT. The chain is built from TRBV7-9 and TRBJ2-2; 7 bases are shared with TRBD1. The CDR3 totals 13 residues. CDR1 and CDR2 from the germline V gene are SEHNR and FQNEAQ (reference sequence). V dropped 3 bases and J dropped 7; count of bases not matched to a gene: 2.

The rearrangement uses TRBV6-2 or TRBV6-3 and TRBJ2-7, with a weak D call TRBD1 (6 bases). V lost 2 bases and J lost 3, with 8 bases in between. The germline V gene has CDR1 MNHEY and CDR2 SVGEGT. This CDR3 is built from 13 residues. The CDR3, as DNA: TGTGCCAGCAGTTACCAGGGGAACTACGAGCAGTACTTC. Its protein product is CASSYQGNYEQYF.

V is TRBV7-2 and J is TRBJ1-1, with 9 bases matching TRBD1. Germline lookup yields CDR1 SGHTA and CDR2 FQGNSA. The J segment lost 5 bases and the V segment lost 5 bases, leaving 6 bases of the junction unmatched. The CDR3 spans 14 residues. The CDR3 is CASSVRDRVTEAFF. The CDR3 DNA sequence: TGTGCCAGCAGCGTACGGGACAGGGTTACTGAAGCTTTCTTT.

J is TRBJ1-1 and V is TRBV12-3 or TRBV12-4; D unclear. The V and J ends lost 7 bases and 1 base respectively, with 10 bases between them. CDR3 length: 13 amino acids. The CDR3 sequence: CASTLQPNTEAFF. The CDR3 DNA reads TGTGCCAGCACCCTACAGCCGAACACTGAAGCTTTCTTT.

This chain joins TRBV4-3 and TRBJ2-7; 8 nucleotides line up with TRBD1. Germline V gives CDR1 LGHNA, CDR2 YSLEER. The CDR3 extends over 13 amino acids. With V trimmed by 1 base and J by 5 bases, 1 base remained unmatched. Here the CDR3 reads CASSQVTGDEQYF. The CDR3 coding sequence is TGCGCCAGCAGCCAAGTGACAGGGGACGAGCAGTACTTC.

The rearrangement links TRBV30 to TRBJ1-3; D gene uncertain. The CDR3 consists of 13 residues. Germline-derived CDR1 and CDR2 are GTSNPN and SVGIG (reference sequence). V lost 5 bases, J lost 7 bases, and 15 bases lay in between. The CDR3 nucleotides are TGTGCCTGGGGGCGAGGGCCTAGTAACACCATATATTTT. Translation: CAWGRGPSNTIYF.

The DNA for the CDR3 is TGTGCCAGCAGCCAAAGCAGACTAGCGGGAGCCGAGCAGTACTTC. It is translated as CASSQSRLAGAEQYF. This sequence joins TRBV14 and TRBJ2-7; TRBD2 aligns across 12 bases. Germline V lookup: CDR1 SGHDN, CDR2 FVKESK. The CDR3 spans 15 residues. With V trimmed by 2 bases and J by 6 bases, 5 bases remained unmatched.

This clone was recorded only once. J is TRBJ1-6 and V is TRBV28; 7 bases fit TRBD1. After removal of 3 bases from V and 8 bases from J, the junction contained 4 bases not matched to a gene. The germline V gene encodes CDR1 MDHEN and CDR2 SYDVKM. The CDR3 is made up of 14 amino acids. CDR3 loop: CASSFPRGDSPLHF. CDR3 coding DNA: TGTGCCAGCAGTTTCCCCAGGGGGGATTCACCCCTCCACTTT.

This clone has a single count. This chain links TRBV7-2 with TRBJ2-3; 13 bases are shared with TRBD2. The CDR3 has 18 amino acids. Germline CDR1 reads SGHTA; CDR2 reads FQGNSA. V dropped 4 bases and J dropped 3; count of bases not matched to a gene: 10. The chain's CDR3 is CASSSRGLAGWGTDTQYF. CDR3 bases: TGTGCCAGCAGCTCGAGGGGACTAGCGGGATGGGGAACAGATACGCAGTATTTT.

A few counts support this clone. The V and J genes are TRBV4-1 and TRBJ1-5, with TRBD1 as a possible D gene (6 bases). CDR3 length: 15 residues. V shed 3 bases and J shed 4 bases, with 13 bases lying between them. Germline CDR1 and CDR2: MGHRA and YSYEKL. In DNA, the CDR3 is TGCGCCAGCAGCCACCCCAGCAGGGGAAATCAGCCCCAGCATTTT. This gives the protein CASSHPSRGNQPQHF.